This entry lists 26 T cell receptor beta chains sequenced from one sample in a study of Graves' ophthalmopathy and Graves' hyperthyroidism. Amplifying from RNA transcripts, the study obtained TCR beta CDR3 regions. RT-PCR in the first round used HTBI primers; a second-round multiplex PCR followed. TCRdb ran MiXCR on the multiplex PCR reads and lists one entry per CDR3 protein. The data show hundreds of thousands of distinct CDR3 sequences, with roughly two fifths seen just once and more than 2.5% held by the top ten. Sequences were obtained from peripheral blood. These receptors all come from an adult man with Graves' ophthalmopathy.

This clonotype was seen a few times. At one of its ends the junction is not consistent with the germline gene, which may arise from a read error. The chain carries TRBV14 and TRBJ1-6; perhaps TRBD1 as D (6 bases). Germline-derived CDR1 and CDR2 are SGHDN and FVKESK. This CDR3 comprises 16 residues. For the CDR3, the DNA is TGTGCCAGCAGCCAGACCGGGACATCGGGTTATTCACCCCCCCACTTT. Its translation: CASSQTGTSGYSPPHF.

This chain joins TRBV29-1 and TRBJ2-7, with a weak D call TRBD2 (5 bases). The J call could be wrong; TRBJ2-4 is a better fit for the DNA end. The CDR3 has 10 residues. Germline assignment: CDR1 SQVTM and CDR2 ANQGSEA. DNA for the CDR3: TGCAGCGTCGGGGAAAACATTCAGTACTTC. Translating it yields CSVGENIQYF.

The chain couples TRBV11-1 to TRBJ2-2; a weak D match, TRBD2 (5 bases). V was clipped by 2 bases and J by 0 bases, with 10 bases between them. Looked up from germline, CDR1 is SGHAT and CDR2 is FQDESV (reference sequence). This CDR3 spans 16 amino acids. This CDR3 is CASSLLSGANTGELFF. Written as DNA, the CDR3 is TGTGCCAGCAGCTTACTCAGCGGAGCGAACACCGGGGAGCTGTTTTTT.

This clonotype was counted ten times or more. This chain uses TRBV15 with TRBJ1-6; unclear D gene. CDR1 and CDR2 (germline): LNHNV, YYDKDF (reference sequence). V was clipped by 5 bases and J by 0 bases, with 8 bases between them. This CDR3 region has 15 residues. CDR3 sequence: CATSRGDSYNSPLHF. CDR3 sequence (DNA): TGTGCCACCAGCCGAGGAGACTCCTATAATTCACCCCTCCACTTT. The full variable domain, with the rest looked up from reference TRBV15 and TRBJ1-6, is DAMVIQNPRYQVTQFGKPVTLSCSQTLNHNVMYWYQQKSSQAPKLLFHYYDKDFNNEADTPDNFQSRRPNTSFCFLDIRSPGLGDTAMYLCATSRGDSYNSPLHFGNGTRLTVT.

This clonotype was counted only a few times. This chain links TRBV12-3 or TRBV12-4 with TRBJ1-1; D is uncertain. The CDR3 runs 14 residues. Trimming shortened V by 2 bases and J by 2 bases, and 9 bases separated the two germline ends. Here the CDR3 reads CASSLKWGNTEAFF. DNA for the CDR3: TGTGCCAGCAGTTTAAAGTGGGGAAACACTGAAGCTTTCTTT.

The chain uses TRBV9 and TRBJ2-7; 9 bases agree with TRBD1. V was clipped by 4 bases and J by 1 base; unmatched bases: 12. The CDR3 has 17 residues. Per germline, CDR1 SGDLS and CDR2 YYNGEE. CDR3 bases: TGTGCCAGCAGCCAAGATACCAGGACAGGGGAGTCCTACGAGCAGTACTTC. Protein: CASSQDTRTGESYEQYF.

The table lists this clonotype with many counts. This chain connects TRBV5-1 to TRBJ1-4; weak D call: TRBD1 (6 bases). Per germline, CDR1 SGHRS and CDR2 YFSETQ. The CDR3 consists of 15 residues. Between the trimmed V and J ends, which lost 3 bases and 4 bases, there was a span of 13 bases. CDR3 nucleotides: TGCGCCAGCAGCTCGGGCAGGGGCAGTAATGAAAAACTGTTTTTT. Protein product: CASSSGRGSNEKLFF.

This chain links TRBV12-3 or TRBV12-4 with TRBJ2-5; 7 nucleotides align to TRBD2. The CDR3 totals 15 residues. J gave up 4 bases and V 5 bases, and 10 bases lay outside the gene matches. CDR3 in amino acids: CASSRRRAGVETQYF. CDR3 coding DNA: TGTGCCAGCAGTCGGAGGCGGGCGGGGGTAGAGACCCAGTACTTC.

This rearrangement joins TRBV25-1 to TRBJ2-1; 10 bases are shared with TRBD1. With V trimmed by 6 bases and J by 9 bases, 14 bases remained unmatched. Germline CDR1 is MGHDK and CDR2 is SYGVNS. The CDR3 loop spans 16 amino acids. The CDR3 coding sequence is TGTGCCAGCAGCTTGTGGGCCGGGACAGGGGTGTTTGAGCAGTTCTTC. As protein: CASSLWAGTGVFEQFF.

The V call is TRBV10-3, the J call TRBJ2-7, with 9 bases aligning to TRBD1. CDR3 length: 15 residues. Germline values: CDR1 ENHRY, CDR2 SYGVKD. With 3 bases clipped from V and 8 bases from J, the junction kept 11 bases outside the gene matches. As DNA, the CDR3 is TGTGCCATCAGTGAATCGACAGGGGGTCAGCCCCAGCAGTACTTC. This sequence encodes CAISESTGGQPQQYF.

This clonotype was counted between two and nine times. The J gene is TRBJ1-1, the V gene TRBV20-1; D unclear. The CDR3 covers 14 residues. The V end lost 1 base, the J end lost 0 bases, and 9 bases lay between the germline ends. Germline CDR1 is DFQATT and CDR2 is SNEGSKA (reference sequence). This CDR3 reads CSARGRAVNTEAFF. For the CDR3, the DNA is TGCAGTGCTAGAGGGCGAGCTGTGAACACTGAAGCTTTCTTT.

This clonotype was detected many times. The CDR3 DNA reads as TGCGCCAGCAGCTTGGAATTCCTGGGTACTGAAGCTTTCTTT. It translates to CASSLEFLGTEAFF. This chain connects TRBV5-1 to TRBJ1-1; D is unclear. Germline V gives CDR1 SGHRS, CDR2 YFSETQ. CDR3 length equals 14 residues. V lost 0 bases and J lost 5, with 11 bases in between.

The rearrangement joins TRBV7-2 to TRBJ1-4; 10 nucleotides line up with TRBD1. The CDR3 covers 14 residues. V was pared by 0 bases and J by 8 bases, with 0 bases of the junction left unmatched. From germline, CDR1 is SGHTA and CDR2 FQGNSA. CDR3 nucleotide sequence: TGTGCCAGCAGCTTAGCGGGACAGGGGGAAAAACTGTTTTTT. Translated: CASSLAGQGEKLFF.

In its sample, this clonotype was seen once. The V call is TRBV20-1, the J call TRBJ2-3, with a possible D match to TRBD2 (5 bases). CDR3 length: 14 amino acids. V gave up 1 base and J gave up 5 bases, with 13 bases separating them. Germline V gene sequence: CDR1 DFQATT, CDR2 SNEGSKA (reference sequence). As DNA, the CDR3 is TGCAGTGCTAGAGGGACTGCGGATGTAGATACGCAGTATTTT. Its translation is CSARGTADVDTQYF.

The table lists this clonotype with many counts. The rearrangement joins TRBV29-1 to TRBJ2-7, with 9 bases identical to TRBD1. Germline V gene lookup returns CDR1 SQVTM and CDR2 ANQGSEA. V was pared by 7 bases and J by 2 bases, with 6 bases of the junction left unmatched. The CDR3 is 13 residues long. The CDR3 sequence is CSAEDRGTYEQYF. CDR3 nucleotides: TGCAGCGCCGAGGACAGGGGAACCTACGAGCAGTACTTC.

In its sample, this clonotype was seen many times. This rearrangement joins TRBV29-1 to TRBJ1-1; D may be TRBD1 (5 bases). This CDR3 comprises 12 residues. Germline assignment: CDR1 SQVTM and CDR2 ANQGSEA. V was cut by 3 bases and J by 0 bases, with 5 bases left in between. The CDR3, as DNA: TGCAGCGTTGAGGGGGTGAACACTGAAGCTTTCTTT. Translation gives CSVEGVNTEAFF. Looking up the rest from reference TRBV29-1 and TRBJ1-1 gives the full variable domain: SAVISQKPSRDICQRGTSLTIQCQVDSQVTMMFWYRQQPGQSLTLIATANQGSEATYESGFVIDKFPISRPNLTFSTLTVSNMSPEDSSIYLCSVEGVNTEAFFGQGTRLTVV.

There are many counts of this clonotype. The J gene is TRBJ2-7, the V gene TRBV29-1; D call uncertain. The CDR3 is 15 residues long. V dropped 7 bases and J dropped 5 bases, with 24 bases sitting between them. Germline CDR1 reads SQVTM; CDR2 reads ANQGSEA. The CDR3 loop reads CSAIPGTAAFHEQYF. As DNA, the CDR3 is TGCAGCGCCATCCCCGGTACCGCCGCTTTTCACGAGCAGTACTTC.

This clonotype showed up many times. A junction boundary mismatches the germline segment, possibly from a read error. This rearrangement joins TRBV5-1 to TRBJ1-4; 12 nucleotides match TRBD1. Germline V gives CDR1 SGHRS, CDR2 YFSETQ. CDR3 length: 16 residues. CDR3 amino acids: CASSLGQGATNEKLFF. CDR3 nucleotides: TGTGCCAGCAGCTTGGGACAGGGGGCGACTAATGAAAAACTGTTTTTT.

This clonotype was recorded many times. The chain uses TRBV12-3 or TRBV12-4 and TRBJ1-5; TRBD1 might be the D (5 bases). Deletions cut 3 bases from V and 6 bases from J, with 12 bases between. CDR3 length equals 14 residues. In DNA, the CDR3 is TGTGCCAGCAGTTTGTGGGGGGGTGGTCAGCCCCAGCATTTT. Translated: CASSLWGGGQPQHF.

The CDR3 reads CASSFIRDCNPDGYTF. As DNA, the CDR3 is TGTGCCAGCAGCTTTATTAGGGACTGCAATCCTGACGGCTACACCTTC. V is TRBV11-2 and J is TRBJ1-2, with D possibly being TRBD1 (5 bases). V lost 3 bases and J lost 8, with 22 bases in between. The germline V gene has CDR1 SGHAT and CDR2 FQNNGV. The CDR3 totals 16 residues.

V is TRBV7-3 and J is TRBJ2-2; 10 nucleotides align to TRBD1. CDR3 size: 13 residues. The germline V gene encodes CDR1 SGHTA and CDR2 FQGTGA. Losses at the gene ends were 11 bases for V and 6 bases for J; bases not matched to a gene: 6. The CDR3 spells CAGGQGVSGELFF. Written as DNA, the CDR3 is TGTGCCGGCGGACAGGGGGTTTCCGGGGAGCTGTTTTTT.

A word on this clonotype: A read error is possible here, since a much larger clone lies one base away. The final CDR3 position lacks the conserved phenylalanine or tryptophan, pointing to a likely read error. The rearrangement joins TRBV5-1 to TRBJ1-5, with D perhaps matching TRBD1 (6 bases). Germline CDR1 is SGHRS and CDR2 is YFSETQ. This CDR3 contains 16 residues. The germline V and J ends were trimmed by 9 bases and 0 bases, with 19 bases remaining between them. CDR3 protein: CANPARDTYSNQPQHL. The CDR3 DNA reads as TGCGCCAACCCGGCCCGGGACACATATAGCAATCAGCCCCAGCATCTT.

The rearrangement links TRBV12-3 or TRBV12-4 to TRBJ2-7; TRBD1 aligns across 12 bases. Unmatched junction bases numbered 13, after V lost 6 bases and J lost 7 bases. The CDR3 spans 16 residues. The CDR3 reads CASRPTPGQGAGEQYF. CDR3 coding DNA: TGTGCCAGCAGACCCACCCCGGGACAGGGGGCGGGGGAGCAGTACTTC.

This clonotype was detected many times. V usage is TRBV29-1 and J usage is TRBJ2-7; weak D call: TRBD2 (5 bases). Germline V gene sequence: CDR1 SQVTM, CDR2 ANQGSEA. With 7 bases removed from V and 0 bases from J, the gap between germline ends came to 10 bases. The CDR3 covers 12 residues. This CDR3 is CSAGRGSYEQYF. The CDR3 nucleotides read TGCAGCGCCGGACGGGGCTCCTACGAGCAGTACTTC.

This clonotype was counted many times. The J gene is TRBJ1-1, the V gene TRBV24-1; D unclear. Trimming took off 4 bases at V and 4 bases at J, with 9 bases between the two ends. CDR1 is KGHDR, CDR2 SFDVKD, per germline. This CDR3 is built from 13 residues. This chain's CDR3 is CATSESGSTEAFF. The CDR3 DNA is TGTGCCACCAGTGAATCGGGGTCCACTGAAGCTTTCTTT.

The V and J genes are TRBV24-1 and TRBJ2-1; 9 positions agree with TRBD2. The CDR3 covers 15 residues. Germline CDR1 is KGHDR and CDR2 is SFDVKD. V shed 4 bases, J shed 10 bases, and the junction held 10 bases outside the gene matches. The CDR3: CATSEPTSGAEEQFF. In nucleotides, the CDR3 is TGTGCCACCAGTGAACCGACTAGCGGAGCTGAAGAGCAGTTCTTC.